This T cell receptor (beta chain) is drawn from a study of T cells in Graves' hyperthyroidism and ophthalmopathy. In the study overall: The initial diagnosis was the point when peripheral blood was collected, ahead of any treatment.

Orbital computed tomography and thyroid ultrasound, together with serum TRAb and thyroxine and clinical symptoms, were used for diagnoses. PBMCs came from over 8.5 ml fresh peripheral blood. CDR3 length: 15 residues. Germline loops: CDR1 MNHEY, CDR2 SMNVEV (reference sequence). Unmatched junction bases numbered 8, after V lost 5 bases and J lost 4 bases. Study-level findings and limits: A model of 13 V-J pairs discriminated ophthalmopathy from stable hyperthyroidism.

This clonotype was picked up many times. What it binds is unknown. RNA transcripts provided the source from which TCR beta CDR3 regions were amplified. HTBI primers were employed in a first-round RT-PCR of the TCR CDR3. TCRdb re-derived calls from the multiplex PCR reads in MiXCR, one entry per CDR3 protein. The top ten hold roughly 25% of the sample, which has 300,000 to 450,000 distinct CDR3 sequences, 15% to 19% seen once. The sample consisted of blood. V gene TRBV27 combines with J gene TRBJ1-1; 9 bases map to TRBD1. The clonotype comes from a woman aged 18 to 35 with Graves' hyperthyroidism that later progressed to Graves' ophthalmopathy. The CDR3 sequence is CASSTHGDRVTEAFF. For the CDR3, the DNA is TGTGCCAGCAGTACCCACGGGGACAGGGTCACTGAAGCTTTCTTT.